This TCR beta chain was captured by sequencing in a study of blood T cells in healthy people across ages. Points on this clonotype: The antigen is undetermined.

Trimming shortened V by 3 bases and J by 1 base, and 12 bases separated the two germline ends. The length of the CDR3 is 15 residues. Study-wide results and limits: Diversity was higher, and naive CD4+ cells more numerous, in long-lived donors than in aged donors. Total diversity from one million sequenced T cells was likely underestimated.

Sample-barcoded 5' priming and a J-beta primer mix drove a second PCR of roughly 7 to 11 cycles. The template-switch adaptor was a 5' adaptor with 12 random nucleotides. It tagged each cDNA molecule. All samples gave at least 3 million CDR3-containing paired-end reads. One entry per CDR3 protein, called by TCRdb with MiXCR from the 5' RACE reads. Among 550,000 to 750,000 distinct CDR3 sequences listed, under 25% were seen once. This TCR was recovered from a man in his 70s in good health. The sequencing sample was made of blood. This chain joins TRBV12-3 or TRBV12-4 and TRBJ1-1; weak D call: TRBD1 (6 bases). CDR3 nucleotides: TGTGCCAGCAGTTTCTCTCGCAGGGGGAACACTGAAGCTTTCTTT. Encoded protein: CASSFSRRGNTEAFF.